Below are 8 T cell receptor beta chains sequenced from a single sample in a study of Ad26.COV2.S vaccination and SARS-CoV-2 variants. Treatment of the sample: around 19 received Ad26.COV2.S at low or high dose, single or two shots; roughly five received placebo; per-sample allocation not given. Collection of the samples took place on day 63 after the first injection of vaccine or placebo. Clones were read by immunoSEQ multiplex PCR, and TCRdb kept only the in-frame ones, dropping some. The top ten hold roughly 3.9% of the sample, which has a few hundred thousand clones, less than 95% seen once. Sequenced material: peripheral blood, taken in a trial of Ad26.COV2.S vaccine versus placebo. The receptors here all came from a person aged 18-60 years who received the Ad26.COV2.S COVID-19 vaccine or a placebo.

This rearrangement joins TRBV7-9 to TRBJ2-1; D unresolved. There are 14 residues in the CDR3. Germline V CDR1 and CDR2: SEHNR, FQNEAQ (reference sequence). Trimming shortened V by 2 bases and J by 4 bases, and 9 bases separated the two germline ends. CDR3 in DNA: TGTGCCAGCAGCTTATGGCGACAATACAATGAGCAGTTCTTC. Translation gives CASSLWRQYNEQFF.

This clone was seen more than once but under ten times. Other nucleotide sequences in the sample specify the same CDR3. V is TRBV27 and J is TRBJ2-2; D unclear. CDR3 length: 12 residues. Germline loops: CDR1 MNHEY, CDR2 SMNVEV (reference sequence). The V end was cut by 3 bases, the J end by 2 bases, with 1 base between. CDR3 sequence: CASSFNTGELFF. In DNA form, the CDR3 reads TGTGCCAGCAGTTTCAACACCGGGGAGCTGTTTTTT.

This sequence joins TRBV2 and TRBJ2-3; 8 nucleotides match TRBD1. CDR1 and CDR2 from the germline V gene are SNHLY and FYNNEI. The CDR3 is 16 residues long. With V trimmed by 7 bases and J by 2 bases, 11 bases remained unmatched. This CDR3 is CASIRDRGISTDTQYF. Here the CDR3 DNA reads TGTGCCAGCATTCGTGACAGGGGCATATCCACAGATACGCAGTATTTT.

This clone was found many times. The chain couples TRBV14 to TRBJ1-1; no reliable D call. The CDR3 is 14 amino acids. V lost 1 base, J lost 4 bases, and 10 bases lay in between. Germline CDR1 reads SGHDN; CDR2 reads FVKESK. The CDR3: CASSQVSRTTEAFF. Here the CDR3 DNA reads TGTGCCAGCAGCCAAGTGAGCAGGACCACTGAAGCTTTCTTT.

The CDR3 is CAWSWGINTEAFF. For the CDR3, the DNA is TGTGCCTGGAGTTGGGGAATAAACACTGAAGCTTTCTTT. The genes are TRBV30 and TRBJ1-1; D ambiguous. Trimming removed 2 bases at V and 2 bases at J, with 9 bases between. This CDR3 has 13 residues. The germline V gene has CDR1 GTSNPN and CDR2 SVGIG (reference sequence).

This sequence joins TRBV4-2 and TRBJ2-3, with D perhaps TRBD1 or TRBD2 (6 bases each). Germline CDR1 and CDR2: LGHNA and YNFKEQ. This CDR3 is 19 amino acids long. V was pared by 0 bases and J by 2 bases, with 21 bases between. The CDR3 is CASSQDRGRMSEHTDTQYF. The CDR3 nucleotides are TGTGCCAGCAGCCAAGATCGGGGGCGGATGAGCGAGCACACAGATACGCAGTATTTT.

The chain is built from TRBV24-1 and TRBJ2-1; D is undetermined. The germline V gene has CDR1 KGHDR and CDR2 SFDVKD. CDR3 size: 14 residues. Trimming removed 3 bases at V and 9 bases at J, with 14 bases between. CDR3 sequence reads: CATSDGPASSEQFF. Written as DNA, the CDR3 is TGTGCCACCAGTGATGGACCCGCTTCCAGTGAGCAGTTCTTC.

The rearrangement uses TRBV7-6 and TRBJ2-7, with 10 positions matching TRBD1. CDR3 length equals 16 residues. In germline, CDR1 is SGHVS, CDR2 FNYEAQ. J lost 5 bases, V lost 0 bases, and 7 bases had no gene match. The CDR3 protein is CASSLARQGAPHEQYF. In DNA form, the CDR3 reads TGTGCCAGCAGCTTAGCAAGACAGGGGGCTCCGCACGAGCAGTACTTC.